This is a list of T cell receptor beta chains from one sample in a study of human T cells and chemical hapten exposure. TCRdb re-derived calls from the RACE reads in MiXCR, one entry per CDR3 protein. Counted here are about 64,000 distinct CDR3 sequences, 8% to 13% occurring once; the ten biggest clones make up about 2.3%. The sequencing used whole blood, collected in connection with sensitization to the hapten diphenylcyclopropenone (DPC). The origin of the receptors is a woman in her thirties with alopecia areata. Some clones in this sample may be carry-over from other donors' samples. CDR3s include the opening cysteine and the closing phenylalanine or tryptophan.

CDR3 protein	V gene	J gene
CSASVRTEAFF	TRBV20-1	TRBJ1-1
CSGLSDTEAFF	TRBV20-1	TRBJ1-1
CASSLPGRPYEQYF	TRBV11-2	TRBJ2-7
CASSLAAEQYF	TRBV7-2	TRBJ2-7
CAWSHRGQNNEKLFF	TRBV30	TRBJ1-4
CASSPNRDPNTGELFF	TRBV18	TRBJ2-2
CASSLQALQGLGSGANVLTF	TRBV7-8	TRBJ2-6
CASSLAPGRTNYGYTF	TRBV7-2	TRBJ1-2
CASSLSGAAMNTEAFF	TRBV28	TRBJ1-1
CASSPIAGVTGDEQYF	TRBV7-2	TRBJ2-7
CSAREAPYGGAHQETQYF	TRBV20-1	TRBJ2-5
CASSRQHEKLFF	TRBV12-3/TRBV12-4	TRBJ1-4
CASSAAQGGQPQHF	TRBV6-1	TRBJ1-5
CASSLASLGTANTEAFF	TRBV5-1	TRBJ1-1
CASSPGTNGGASEQFF	TRBV4-2	TRBJ2-1
CASSQYPGSYEQYF	TRBV3-1	TRBJ2-7
CASSQGYQREGRTDTQYF	TRBV4-2	TRBJ2-3
CASSQDSDQPQHF	TRBV4-1	TRBJ1-5
CASSQPGRTNSPLHF	TRBV3-1	TRBJ1-6
CAISESPASNQPQHF	TRBV10-3	TRBJ1-5
CASSLVPNTYEQYF	TRBV5-1	TRBJ2-7
CASSPGTGNQPQHF	TRBV27	TRBJ1-5
CASSYSLQETQYF	TRBV6-6	TRBJ2-5
CATSLTGGKGEQYF	TRBV15	TRBJ2-7
CASSQSGLAGVGEQFF	TRBV4-2	TRBJ2-1
CASNGPGAYEQYF	TRBV28	TRBJ2-7
CASSWDGTSSYEQYF	TRBV5-1	TRBJ2-7